These 32 T cell receptor beta chains were all obtained from the same sample, sequenced in a study of beta chain features in type 1 diabetes. Every isolated RNA sample was fully reverse transcribed, so sequencing captured expressed TCRB transcripts. The assay was immunoSEQ multiplex PCR, and TCRdb's table has in-frame clones only and misses some. Of around 430,000 clones in the sample, approximately 28% were seen once. The sequenced sample was naive CD4+ T cells from blood. The receptors were sampled from a man between 18 and 35 years old in good health.

V and J are TRBV29-1 and TRBJ2-5, with D maybe TRBD1 (6 bases). The CDR3 covers 11 residues. The V end was cut by 4 bases, the J end by 7 bases, with 10 bases between. Germline CDR1 is SQVTM and CDR2 is ANQGSEA. This CDR3 is CSVGGLGTQYF. CDR3 DNA: TGCAGCGTTGGGGGGCTAGGGACCCAGTACTTC.

This rearrangement joins TRBV29-1 to TRBJ2-5, with 11 positions matching TRBD2. This CDR3 has 15 amino acids. With V trimmed by 5 bases and J by 1 base, 6 bases remained unmatched. Looked up from germline, CDR1 is SQVTM and CDR2 is ANQGSEA. The CDR3 protein is CSVTGTSGTQETQYF. The CDR3 nucleotides are TGCAGCGTTACCGGGACTAGCGGAACCCAAGAGACCCAGTACTTC.

This clone has more than one count but fewer than ten. V and J are TRBV30 and TRBJ1-4; D is unresolved. This CDR3 has 12 residues. Trimming left V 5 bases short and J 7 bases short, with 11 bases between. In germline, CDR1 is GTSNPN, CDR2 SVGIG (reference sequence). CDR3 bases: TGTGCCTGGGCGGCCCGGACTGAAAAACTGTTTTTT. Translating gives CAWAARTEKLFF.

The table lists this clone with a few counts. The gene calls are TRBV29-1 and TRBJ1-4; D call uncertain. V was trimmed by 8 bases and J by 7 bases, leaving 14 bases between them. This CDR3 spans 12 amino acids. The germline V gene has CDR1 SQVTM and CDR2 ANQGSEA. The CDR3 loop reads CSTSGGSEKLFF. As DNA, the CDR3 is TGCAGCACCAGCGGTGGTAGTGAAAAACTGTTTTTT.

The chain is built from TRBV6-5 and TRBJ2-3, with D maybe TRBD1 (6 bases). The length of the CDR3 is 14 residues. The germline V gene encodes CDR1 MNHEY and CDR2 SVGAGI. Trimming stripped 4 bases from V and 1 base from J, with 9 bases between. CDR3 sequence (DNA): TGTGCCAGCAGTTCCTACAGGGGCACAGATACGCAGTATTTT. It encodes CASSSYRGTDTQYF.

V is TRBV13 and J is TRBJ2-7; the match to TRBD2 covers 8 bases. Germline-derived CDR1 and CDR2 are PRHDT and FYEKMQ (reference sequence). The J segment lost 7 bases and the V segment lost 5 bases, leaving 19 bases of the junction unmatched. This CDR3 is built from 17 residues. The CDR3, as DNA: TGTGCCAGCAGCCATAAGGGTTATACAGCGGGAGAGTCGGAGCAGTACTTC. This translates into CASSHKGYTAGESEQYF.

The chain has TRBV4-2 and TRBJ2-3, with D possibly TRBD1 on 5 matching bases. This CDR3 is built from 14 residues. Germline CDR1 is LGHNA and CDR2 is YNFKEQ. V shed 0 bases and J shed 6 bases, with 10 bases lying between them. CDR3 sequence: CASSQDQGWDTQYF. CDR3 in DNA: TGTGCCAGCAGCCAAGATCAGGGATGGGATACGCAGTATTTT.

There are a few counts of this clone. The chain links TRBV6-6 to TRBJ1-4; D is perhaps TRBD1 (5 bases). The germline CDR1 and CDR2 sequences are MNHNY and SVGAGI (reference sequence). CDR3 length equals 15 residues. V lost 6 bases and J lost 7, with 18 bases in between. CDR3 DNA: TGTGCCAGCAGCCAACCGACAGTCGGCTTTGAAAAACTGTTTTTT. It encodes CASSQPTVGFEKLFF.

This clone was seen only a few times. The chain employs TRBV29-1 and TRBJ2-6; no clear D gene. V was cut by 6 bases and J by 1 base, with 7 bases left in between. Germline CDR1 and CDR2: SQVTM and ANQGSEA. This CDR3 has 13 amino acids. The DNA of the CDR3 is TGCAGCGTACATACTTCTGGGGCCAACGTCCTGACTTTC. As protein: CSVHTSGANVLTF.

J is TRBJ2-6 and V is TRBV18, with D perhaps TRBD1 or TRBD2 (5 bases each). The germline V gene has CDR1 KGHSH and CDR2 LQKENI. Trimming stripped 4 bases from V and 0 bases from J, with 19 bases between. The CDR3 has 19 residues. CDR3 bases: TGTGCCAGCTCACGGCCCTATGGGACCGCTAACTCTGGGGCCAACGTCCTGACTTTC. Translated: CASSRPYGTANSGANVLTF.

This chain links TRBV6-1 with TRBJ1-5; unclear D gene. CDR3 size: 12 residues. Germline V gene data show CDR1 as MNHNS and CDR2 as SASEGT. Trimming removed 3 bases from V and 11 bases from J, with 11 bases in between. The chain's CDR3 is CASSDRLMTQHF. DNA for the CDR3: TGTGCCAGCAGTGATAGGTTAATGACCCAGCATTTT.

V and J are TRBV7-2 and TRBJ2-1; D perhaps matches TRBD1 (5 bases). The CDR3 length is 13 residues. Germline V gene sequence: CDR1 SGHTA, CDR2 FQGNSA. Trimming cost V 4 bases and J 10 bases, with 14 bases left between them. CDR3 nucleotide sequence: TGTGCCAGCAGCTCGACTCCAGGGATCGAGCAGTTCTTC. This codes for CASSSTPGIEQFF.

This clone was seen only a few times. The V call is TRBV18, the J call TRBJ2-1; D could derive from TRBD1 or TRBD2 (5 bases each). The CDR3 runs to 14 residues. V was cut by 3 bases and J by 3 bases, with 9 bases left in between. CDR1 is KGHSH and CDR2 is LQKENI in the germline V gene. CDR3 DNA sequence: TGTGCCAGCTCACCGGGACGGAGCTACAATGAGCAGTTCTTC. Amino acids: CASSPGRSYNEQFF.

The chain is built from TRBV6-1 and TRBJ2-7; 7 bases agree with TRBD1. This CDR3 has 14 amino acids. V lost 6 bases to trimming and J lost 1 base; unmatched junction nucleotides: 6. CDR1 is MNHNS, CDR2 SASEGT, per germline. CDR3 region: CASRRDSGSYEQYF. The CDR3 region has the DNA TGTGCCAGCAGGAGGGACAGTGGTTCCTACGAGCAGTACTTC.

CDR3 in amino acids: CASSEPGLEISEQFF. The CDR3 nucleotides are TGTGCCAGCAGCGAACCGGGACTAGAAATCAGTGAGCAGTTCTTC. The chain joins TRBV6-1 to TRBJ2-1; the match to TRBD2 covers 8 bases. This CDR3 comprises 15 residues. V trimming: 6 bases; J trimming: 9 bases; junction bases outside the gene matches: 13. CDR1 and CDR2 from the germline V gene are MNHNS and SASEGT.

The chain combines TRBV29-1 with TRBJ1-2; tentatively, D is TRBD1 (6 bases). Germline V gene lookup returns CDR1 SQVTM and CDR2 ANQGSEA. The CDR3 spans 13 residues. V was cut by 4 bases and J by 4 bases, with 13 bases left in between. The CDR3 sequence is CSVAGALGYGYTF. CDR3 sequence (DNA): TGCAGCGTTGCAGGGGCCCTGGGCTATGGCTACACCTTC. The full variable domain, its missing parts supplied by reference TRBV29-1 and TRBJ1-2, is SAVISQKPSRDICQRGTSLTIQCQVDSQVTMMFWYRQQPGQSLTLIATANQGSEATYESGFVIDKFPISRPNLTFSTLTVSNMSPEDSSIYLCSVAGALGYGYTFGSGTRLTVV.

This clone has more than one count but fewer than ten. This sequence joins TRBV25-1 and TRBJ1-2; D ambiguous. The CDR3 contains 13 residues. The V gene lost 3 bases and the J gene lost 2 bases, with 7 bases spanning the gap. Per the germline V gene, CDR1 is MGHDK and CDR2 is SYGVNS. The DNA for the CDR3 is TGTGCCAGCAGTGACACGGCAAACTATGGCTACACCTTC. This sequence encodes CASSDTANYGYTF.

The gene calls are TRBV23-1 and TRBJ2-1; weak D call: TRBD1 (6 bases). TRBV23-1 is an ORF, with its function uncertain. Trimming pared 4 bases from V and 8 bases from J, leaving 21 bases between. There are 16 residues in the CDR3. CDR3 protein: CASSLSPGDISYEQFF. The CDR3 region has the DNA TGCGCCAGCAGTCTATCGCCAGGGGATATCTCCTATGAGCAGTTCTTC.

This chain joins TRBV4-1 and TRBJ2-7, with TRBD2 as a possible D gene (5 bases). Germline CDR1 reads MGHRA; CDR2 reads YSYEKL. This CDR3 is built from 17 residues. The germline V and J ends were trimmed by 2 bases and 4 bases, with 21 bases remaining between them. CDR3 nucleotide sequence: TGCGCCAGCAGCCAATGGCCCGCCCGGGATACTGGGTACGAGCAGTACTTC. This encodes CASSQWPARDTGYEQYF.

In its sample, this clone was seen a few times. The genes are TRBV29-1 and TRBJ2-5; possibly TRBD1 for D (6 bases). Germline CDR1 is SQVTM and CDR2 is ANQGSEA. The CDR3 spans 12 residues. Trimming shortened V by 6 bases and J by 9 bases, and 17 bases separated the two germline ends. CDR3 DNA: TGCAGCGTACAGTCAGGGGCAGGGGCCCAGTACTTC. Its protein product is CSVQSGAGAQYF.

This clone was recorded a few times. The chain recombines TRBV5-1 with TRBJ2-5; TRBD2 matches 10 bases. Germline CDR1 is SGHRS and CDR2 is YFSETQ. This CDR3 is built from 15 residues. With V trimmed by 2 bases and J by 1 base, 2 bases remained unmatched. CDR3 protein: CASSFGLAVQETQYF. The CDR3 region has the DNA TGCGCCAGCAGCTTCGGACTAGCGGTCCAAGAGACCCAGTACTTC.

The chain links TRBV27 to TRBJ2-3, with TRBD2 matching 8 bases. V trimming: 5 bases; J trimming: 1 base; junction bases outside the gene matches: 8. CDR1 and CDR2 from the germline V gene are MNHEY and SMNVEV (reference sequence). This CDR3 contains 16 residues. The CDR3 DNA is TGTGCCAGCAGTCGGCGGGAGGTAGGGGGCACAGATACGCAGTATTTT. This codes for CASSRREVGGTDTQYF.

With respect to this clone: Additional DNA sequences in this sample encode the identical CDR3. The chain joins TRBV18 to TRBJ2-1; unclear D gene. Germline assignment: CDR1 KGHSH and CDR2 LQKENI. The CDR3 is made up of 14 amino acids. V was pared by 0 bases and J by 4 bases, with 7 bases between. The CDR3 DNA sequence: TGTGCCAGCTCACCACCGTCCGGGTACAATGAGCAGTTCTTC. This codes for CASSPPSGYNEQFF.

The rearrangement links TRBV28 to TRBJ2-7; TRBD1 might be the D (6 bases). This CDR3 comprises 15 residues. Germline V gives CDR1 MDHEN, CDR2 SYDVKM. The V end lost 6 bases, the J end lost 5 bases, and 20 bases lay between the germline ends. DNA for the CDR3: TGTGCCAGCAGAGCTCCGCGACAGGCGGCCGACGAGCAGTACTTC. Amino acid sequence: CASRAPRQAADEQYF.

J is TRBJ2-3 and V is TRBV28, with D hard to call. V lost 8 bases, J lost 2 bases, and 17 bases lay in between. The CDR3 totals 15 residues. Germline V gene data show CDR1 as MDHEN and CDR2 as SYDVKM. The CDR3 sequence is CASAEAGVPTDTQYF. For the CDR3, the DNA is TGTGCCAGCGCTGAAGCTGGGGTCCCCACAGATACGCAGTATTTT.

The rearrangement uses TRBV5-4 and TRBJ1-4; D unclear. Germline assignment: CDR1 SGHNT and CDR2 YYREEE (reference sequence). This CDR3 is 14 amino acids long. V shed 1 base and J shed 3 bases, with 7 bases lying between them. This CDR3 is CASSLKRSNEKLFF. In DNA, the CDR3 is TGTGCCAGCAGCTTGAAGCGGTCTAATGAAAAACTGTTTTTT.

V is TRBV30 and J is TRBJ1-5; possibly TRBD1 for D (6 bases). The length of the CDR3 is 15 residues. V was trimmed by 2 bases and J by 4 bases, leaving 15 bases between them. From germline, CDR1 is GTSNPN and CDR2 SVGIG (reference sequence). The CDR3 loop is CAWSSQGPWNQPQHF. DNA for the CDR3: TGTGCCTGGAGTTCCCAGGGGCCTTGGAATCAGCCCCAGCATTTT.

The rearrangement links TRBV6-6 to TRBJ2-2, with a tentative D call TRBD1 (6 bases). CDR1 is MNHNY, CDR2 SVGAGI, per germline (reference sequence). The CDR3 sequence is 14 residues long. Deletions cut 6 bases from V and 6 bases from J, with 14 bases between. The CDR3 DNA reads TGTGCCAGCAGGTCAGGGGTTTTTTCCGGGGAGCTGTTTTTT. It codes for CASRSGVFSGELFF.

This chain links TRBV5-1 with TRBJ2-5; possibly TRBD2 for D (6 bases). CDR1 SGHRS and CDR2 YFSETQ come from the germline V gene. V lost 0 bases and J 5 bases, leaving 11 bases between the germline ends. This CDR3 spans 14 amino acids. CDR3 amino acids: CASSLVVAEETQYF. CDR3 nucleotide sequence: TGCGCCAGCAGCTTGGTGGTAGCGGAGGAGACCCAGTACTTC.

In this sample, this clone turned up a few times. The chain couples TRBV14 to TRBJ1-1, with TRBD1 identical over 7 bases. Trimming removed 1 base from V and 6 bases from J; junction bases left unmatched: 11. The CDR3 contains 16 residues. The germline CDR1 and CDR2 sequences are SGHDN and FVKESK. The CDR3: CASSQVQGVDSAEAFF. The CDR3 bases are TGTGCCAGCAGCCAAGTCCAGGGGGTGGACTCGGCTGAAGCTTTCTTT.

The genes are TRBV30 and TRBJ2-7; weak D call: TRBD2 (6 bases). The germline V gene encodes CDR1 GTSNPN and CDR2 SVGIG (reference sequence). Between the trimmed V and J ends, which lost 3 bases and 5 bases, there was a span of 17 bases. The CDR3 totals 14 residues. CDR3 nucleotide sequence: TGTGCCTGGAGGCGCGGGACGCCGCGGGACGAGCAGTACTTC. Residues: CAWRRGTPRDEQYF. Using reference TRBV30 and TRBJ2-7 for the parts outside the CDR3, the full variable domain is SQTIHQWPATLVQPVGSPLSLECTVEGTSNPNLYWYRQAAGRGLQLLFYSVGIGQISSEVPQNLSASRPQDRQFILSSKKLLLSDSGFYLCAWRRGTPRDEQYFGPGTRLTVT.

This clone came up a few times. The chain links TRBV20-1 to TRBJ2-5, with unresolved D. This CDR3 comprises 11 residues. Trimming left V 7 bases short and J 1 base short, with 7 bases between. CDR1 is DFQATT and CDR2 is SNEGSKA in the germline V gene (reference sequence). The CDR3 region has the DNA TGCAGTGTAACAGTCCAAGAGACCCAGTACTTC. Translated, it gives CSVTVQETQYF.